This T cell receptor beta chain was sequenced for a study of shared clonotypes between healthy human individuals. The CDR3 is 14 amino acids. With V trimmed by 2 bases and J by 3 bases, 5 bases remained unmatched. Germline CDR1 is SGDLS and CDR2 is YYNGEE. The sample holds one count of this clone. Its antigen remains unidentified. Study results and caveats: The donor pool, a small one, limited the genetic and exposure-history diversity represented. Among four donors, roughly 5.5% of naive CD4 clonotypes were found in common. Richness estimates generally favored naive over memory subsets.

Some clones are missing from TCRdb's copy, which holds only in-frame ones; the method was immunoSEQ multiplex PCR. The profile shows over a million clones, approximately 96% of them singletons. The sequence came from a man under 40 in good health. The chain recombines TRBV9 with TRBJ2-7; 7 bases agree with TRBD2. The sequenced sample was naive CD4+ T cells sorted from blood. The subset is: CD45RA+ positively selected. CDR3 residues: CASSVTGLVYEQYF. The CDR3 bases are TGTGCCAGCAGCGTTACCGGACTAGTCTACGAGCAGTACTTC.